This passage covers 10 T cell receptor beta chains from one sample sequenced in a study of blood T cell repertoires in COVID-19. The table came from immunoSEQ multiplex PCR; TCRdb's copy has only in-frame clones and leaves some out. Here the sample spans about 230,000 clones, approximately 84% being singletons. Material: peripheral blood. The source of these receptors is a man in his forties with acute or convalescent COVID-19.

The chain employs TRBV3-1 (or the pseudogene TRBV3-2) and TRBJ2-4; 15 nucleotides line up with TRBD2. The CDR3 extends over 18 amino acids. Germline CDR1 LGHDT, CDR2 YNNKEL (reference sequence). J lost 0 bases, V lost 3 bases, and 3 bases had no gene match. The chain's CDR3 is CASSQGLAGGLAKNIQYF. The CDR3 DNA sequence: TGTGCCAGCAGCCAGGGACTAGCGGGGGGCCTAGCCAAAAACATTCAGTACTTC.

The chain recombines TRBV20-1 with TRBJ2-3; 14 bases are shared with TRBD2. CDR3 length: 17 residues. The V gene's germline CDR1 is DFQATT and CDR2 SNEGSKA (reference sequence). V shed 3 bases and J 0 bases; nucleotides not matched to a gene: 5. The CDR3 loop reads CSASGTSGGYSTDTQYF. In DNA form, the CDR3 reads TGCAGTGCTAGTGGGACTAGCGGGGGCTATAGCACAGATACGCAGTATTTT.

The chain joins TRBV7-9 to TRBJ2-1; D perhaps matches TRBD1 (5 bases). CDR1 is SEHNR, CDR2 FQNEAQ, per germline (reference sequence). V was shortened by 5 bases and J by 10 bases, with 12 bases between the two germline ends. This CDR3 is built from 12 residues. The CDR3 DNA reads as TGTGCCAGCAGCCCCGGACACCCGGAGCAGTTCTTC. Translating it yields CASSPGHPEQFF.

V and J are TRBV6-6 and TRBJ1-1; TRBD1 aligns across 7 bases. Germline V gene sequence: CDR1 MNHNY, CDR2 SVGAGI (reference sequence). The CDR3 covers 14 residues. V shed 3 bases and J 1 base; nucleotides not matched to a gene: 2. The CDR3: CASSYDRANTEAFF. CDR3 sequence (DNA): TGTGCCAGCAGTTATGACAGGGCGAACACTGAAGCTTTCTTT.

CDR3 protein: CASIGGGTGELFF. The CDR3 nucleotides are TGTGCCAGCATCGGGGGAGGGACCGGGGAGCTGTTTTTT. The chain recombines TRBV12-3 or TRBV12-4 with TRBJ2-2; TRBD2 aligns across 7 bases. V dropped 7 bases and J dropped 5; count of bases not matched to a gene: 4. The CDR3 length is 13 residues.

The V and J genes are TRBV6-1 and TRBJ2-3; TRBD2 agrees at 9 bases. J gave up 4 bases and V 3 bases, and 5 bases lay outside the gene matches. The CDR3 sequence is 15 residues long. CDR1 is MNHNS, CDR2 SASEGT, per germline. This chain's CDR3 is CASSDAGGGADTQYF. The CDR3 DNA reads as TGTGCCAGCAGTGACGCGGGCGGGGGGGCAGATACGCAGTATTTT.

This clone was counted only a few times. J is TRBJ1-5 and V is TRBV3-1 (or the pseudogene TRBV3-2); the D is unclear. The V gene's germline CDR1 is LGHDT and CDR2 YNNKEL (reference sequence). The CDR3 has 13 amino acids. Trimming removed 4 bases from V and 5 bases from J, with 9 bases in between. The CDR3 nucleotides are TGTGCCAGCAGCCCGGACGGGGATCAGCCCCAGCATTTT. Translating gives CASSPDGDQPQHF.

V is TRBV6-2 or TRBV6-3 and J is TRBJ1-5; TRBD1 agrees at 10 bases. Germline V gene data show CDR1 as MNHEY and CDR2 as SVGEGT. The V gene end was trimmed by 5 bases and the J gene end by 4 bases; junction bases not matched to a gene: 5. CDR3 length equals 15 residues. CDR3 nucleotides: TGTGCCAGCAGTCGCTGGACAGGGGGAAATCAGCCCCAGCATTTT. This sequence encodes CASSRWTGGNQPQHF.

The chain combines TRBV7-2 with TRBJ2-7; TRBD1 agrees at 7 bases. V gave up 5 bases and J gave up 3 bases; unmatched junction bases: 7. Germline V CDR1 and CDR2: SGHTA, FQGNSA. There are 14 residues in the CDR3. The CDR3 DNA reads TGTGCCAGCAGCCCGCCGGGACAGCTCTACGAGCAGTACTTC. Residues: CASSPPGQLYEQYF. Drawing the rest from reference TRBV7-2 and TRBJ2-7, the complete variable domain is GAGVSQSPSNKVTEKGKDVELRCDPISGHTALYWYRQSLGQGLEFLIYFQGNSAPDKSGLPSDRFSAERTGGSVSTLTIQRTQQEDSAVYLCASSPPGQLYEQYFGPGTRLTVT.

The CDR3 DNA reads as TGTGCCAGCAGCTTCAGACTGGCGCCTCACACTGAAGCTTTCTTT. This sequence encodes CASSFRLAPHTEAFF. This sequence joins TRBV7-9 and TRBJ1-1; D call uncertain. The V end was cut by 3 bases, the J end by 3 bases, with 14 bases between. The germline CDR1 and CDR2 sequences are SEHNR and FQNEAQ (reference sequence). The CDR3 sequence is 15 residues long.